Reported below is one T cell receptor (beta chain). Its antigen remains unidentified. No per-base quality is available; no much larger clone lies one base away. The data originate from a study of OX40 agonist ivuxolimab in advanced cancers. Concerning the study at large: The costimulatory receptor OX40 (CD134) was targeted by ivuxolimab, a fully human IgG2 agonistic monoclonal antibody. Among the roughly 50 dose-escalation patients, 19 had hepatocellular carcinoma, around 15 melanoma, 9 renal cell carcinoma and 9 head and neck cancer. Partial responses occurred in three dose-escalation patients, of whom one had hepatocellular carcinoma and two had cutaneous melanoma. Patients were allowed to have had prior anti-PD-1, anti-PD-L1 or anti-CTLA-4 therapy, and approximately 43% of the dose-escalation patients had previously received checkpoint inhibitors. Intravenous ivuxolimab was administered to patients every 2 weeks at six dose levels: 0.01, 0.1, 0.3, 1.5, 3 and 10 mg/kg. In the dose-escalation cohort, over 65% of patients were male, and the mean age was approximately 60 years, with a range of 23 to 79. Peripheral TCRbeta sequencing was intended to test whether TCR sequence diversity was altered and clonal T-cell expansion was caused by ivuxolimab. The paper covers the monotherapy dose-escalation part of the phase I ivuxolimab trial, which included N = 52 patients. The study at large found these results: Antigen specificity was not determined for the clonally expanded peripheral T cells. In partial responders in the 0.1-3.0 mg/kg groups, normalized peripheral clonal expansion was found to be among the lowest, especially among CD8+ T cells. Clonal expansion of both CD4+ and CD8+ blood T cells was observed from baseline to week 6 at doses 0.1 to 3.0 mg/kg. Low levels of normalized T-cell clonal expansion were also seen in some patients who did not respond. After ivuxolimab, expanded clones were on average more numerous among CD8+ T cells than among CD4+ T cells.

Genomic DNA was isolated from the sorted cells so that the TCRbeta CDR3 region could be sequenced. The immunoSEQ Assay was used for sequencing of TCRbeta CDR3 regions. TCRdb took this table from immuneACCESS and kept in-frame rearrangements with V and J called. Such tables lack part of the clones; where checked against another copy, unresolved V genes explain under half of the gap, and the rest is unexplained. The table for this sample lists under 13,000 clones; over 60% of them were counted only once. The ten largest make up 25% to 40% of the sample. The trial excluded patients who had a history of autoimmune disease or were on systemic immunosuppression. Peripheral blood for TCR sequencing was drawn from every dose cohort at baseline, at cycle 4 day 1 and at cycle 7 day 1. Samples came from an open-label, multicenter, first-in-human phase I dose-escalation trial of ivuxolimab. Adults with locally advanced or metastatic head and neck squamous cell, hepatocellular, melanoma or renal cell carcinoma were enrolled in the trial. Before TCR sequencing, CD4+ and CD8+ T cells were separately sorted from peripheral blood.

The material was CD4+ or CD8+ T cells sorted from blood, obtained in a trial of the OX40 agonist ivuxolimab. This sequence originates from an adult with an advanced solid tumor such as melanoma, head and neck, liver or kidney cancer.

The CDR3 amino acid sequence is: CASSQDLGSGAYNEQFF. The nucleotide sequence is given as TGCGCCAGCAGCCAAGATCTGGGAAGTGGGGCTTACAATGAGCAGTTCTTC. In this chain, TRBV4-1 is recombined with TRBJ2-1, with TRBD1 tentatively as D gene (5 bases match). Sequences MGHRA (CDR1) and YSYEKL (CDR2) are obtained from the germline V gene. Spanning cysteine to phenylalanine, the CDR3 consists of 17 amino acids. The sequence is cut down to CDR3 DNA, 51 bases in frame from base 1. Cut back by 0 bases and 4 bases, the V and J ends lie 16 bases apart.